These T cell receptor beta chains were read from a single sample in a study of blood T cell repertoires in COVID-19. Generated by immunoSEQ multiplex PCR, the TCRdb table keeps only in-frame clones and is missing some. The data show some 220,000 clones, with 75% to 85% seen just once and 9.5% to 15% held by the top ten. The sequenced sample was peripheral blood. These receptors all come from a human donor in a cohort sampled during active COVID-19. Each CDR3 is given with its conserved first and last residue. A D gene is named only where the DNA matches it firmly. A clone size is listed for some rows: how often the clone was seen (once, few, many), or a class if it is expanded.

V,D,size,J,CDR3,DNA
TRBV5-1,-,once,TRBJ2-2,CASSLGPSGAYTGELFF,TGCGCCAGCAGCTTGGGCCCATCAGGGGCCTACACCGGGGAGCTGTTTTTT
TRBV9,TRBD2,-,TRBJ2-5,CASSGAGGAETQYF,TGTGCCAGCAGCGGCGCGGGGGGGGCGGAGACCCAGTACTTC
TRBV28,TRBD2,many,TRBJ2-7,CATRTSGLPYEQYF,TGTGCCACTCGGACTAGCGGGCTGCCCTACGAGCAGTACTTC
TRBV19,TRBD1,-,TRBJ2-7,CASSTSDRGEQYF,TGTGCCAGTAGTACCTCGGACAGGGGCGAGCAGTACTTC
TRBV24-1,-,-,TRBJ2-2,CATSDLTGDTGELFF,TGTGCCACCAGTGATTTAACCGGGGACACCGGGGAGCTGTTTTTT
TRBV5-1,TRBD2,once,TRBJ2-1,CASSPLERGVEQFF,TGCGCCAGCAGCCCCCTGGAGCGGGGGGTTGAGCAGTTCTTC
TRBV5-5,TRBD1,-,TRBJ1-5,CASSPTGGIGQPQHF,TGTGCCAGCAGCCCGACAGGGGGTATTGGTCAGCCCCAGCATTTT
TRBV6-5,TRBD1,-,TRBJ2-5,CASKLDRGLETQYF,TGTGCCAGCAAGCTGGACAGGGGGCTAGAGACCCAGTACTTC
TRBV7-2,TRBD1,-,TRBJ2-3,CASSPGQGSGDTQYF,TGTGCCAGCAGCCCGGGACAGGGATCAGGGGATACGCAGTATTTT
TRBV18,-,-,TRBJ2-7,CASSPPVGDEQYF,TGTGCCAGCTCACCCCCCGTCGGAGACGAGCAGTACTTC
TRBV5-1,TRBD2,-,TRBJ2-2,CASSFSGSGVTGELFF,TGCGCCAGCAGCTTCTCGGGTAGCGGGGTCACCGGGGAGCTGTTTTTT
TRBV19,TRBD2,once,TRBJ2-2,CASSGGPGLITGELFF,TGTGCCAGTAGTGGAGGGCCGGGACTAATTACCGGGGAGCTGTTTTTT
TRBV3-1/TRBV3-2,-,-,TRBJ1-1,CASSRGGTEAFF,TGTGCCAGCAGTCGAGGGGGCACTGAAGCTTTCTTT
TRBV28,-,-,TRBJ1-2,CAIHRRGGLYGYTF,TGTGCCATCCATAGGCGGGGCGGCCTCTATGGCTACACCTTC
TRBV6-5,TRBD1,-,TRBJ1-6,CASRRRDSNNSPLHF,TGTGCCAGCAGACGCCGGGACAGTAATAATTCACCCCTCCACTTT
TRBV28,TRBD1,-,TRBJ1-4,CASSKNQQGWGTNEKLFF,TGTGCCAGCAGCAAGAACCAACAGGGGTGGGGGACTAATGAAAAACTGTTTTTT
TRBV18,TRBD1,-,TRBJ2-3,CASSDRESDTQYF,TGTGCCAGCTCGGACAGGGAGTCAGATACGCAGTATTTT
TRBV7-2,TRBD1,-,TRBJ1-3,CASSQTPTGAGGNTIYF,TGTGCCAGCAGCCAAACCCCCACAGGGGCAGGTGGAAACACCATATATTTT
TRBV6-2/TRBV6-3,-,once,TRBJ1-1,CASSRSSGTEAFF,TGTGCCAGCAGTAGATCGTCGGGGACTGAAGCTTTCTTT
TRBV28,TRBD2,-,TRBJ2-3,CASSGGLGTSGRAPIGTDTQYF,TGTGCCAGCAGTGGAGGTTTAGGGACTAGCGGGAGGGCCCCTATTGGCACAGATACGCAGTATTTT
TRBV18,-,-,TRBJ2-7,CASSPRATSYEQYF,TGTGCCAGCTCACCCAGGGCGACGTCCTACGAGCAGTACTTC
TRBV7-2,-,-,TRBJ1-4,CASSLQGSHNEKLFF,TGTGCCAGCAGCTTACAGGGCTCCCATAATGAAAAACTGTTTTTT
TRBV6-5,-,-,TRBJ1-3,CASSPQGVIGNTIYF,TGTGCCAGCAGCCCACAGGGTGTGATAGGAAACACCATATATTTT
TRBV6-5,TRBD1,-,TRBJ2-7,CASSFRDRGYEQYF,TGTGCCAGCAGTTTCCGGGACAGGGGATACGAGCAGTACTTC
TRBV19,-,-,TRBJ2-1,CATTLGKVGIEQFF,TGTGCCACCACTCTAGGAAAGGTCGGGATAGAGCAGTTCTTC
TRBV5-1,-,-,TRBJ2-3,CASSFRGSSGDTQYF,TGCGCCAGCAGCTTTCGCGGGTCAAGTGGTGATACGCAGTATTTT
TRBV9,-,-,TRBJ1-1,CASSAGQMNTEAFF,TGTGCCAGCAGCGCCGGACAGATGAACACTGAAGCTTTCTTT
TRBV29-1,-,-,TRBJ1-1,CSVEEGGDTEAFF,TGCAGCGTTGAAGAAGGGGGGGACACTGAAGCTTTCTTT
TRBV7-8,-,once,TRBJ2-3,CASSPLGDTQYF,TGTGCCAGCAGCCCACTCGGAGATACGCAGTATTTT
TRBV27,TRBD2,-,TRBJ2-2,CASSPGGGTGELFF,TGTGCCAGCAGCCCGGGAGGGGGCACCGGGGAGCTGTTTTTT
TRBV3-1/TRBV3-2,-,-,TRBJ1-2,CASSQDFLNYGYTF,TGTGCCAGCAGCCAAGACTTTCTTAACTATGGCTACACCTTC
TRBV15,-,-,TRBJ2-7,CATSRDLGGAEQYF,TGTGCCACCAGCAGAGATCTTGGGGGCGCGGAGCAGTACTTC
TRBV2,TRBD1,-,TRBJ2-7,CASSEALPGQGRSYEQYF,TGTGCCAGCAGTGAAGCTTTACCGGGACAGGGAAGGTCCTACGAGCAGTACTTC
TRBV11-2,TRBD1,-,TRBJ1-2,CASALGTGSYGYTF,TGTGCCAGTGCACTCGGGACAGGGTCATATGGCTACACCTTC
TRBV3-1/TRBV3-2,TRBD2,-,TRBJ2-3,CASSQGRLAGRFADTQYF,TGTGCCAGCAGCCAAGGGAGACTAGCGGGGCGGTTCGCGGATACGCAGTATTTT
TRBV24-1,TRBD1,-,TRBJ1-1,CATSEQGAKTEAFF,TGTGCCACCAGTGAACAGGGGGCCAAGACTGAAGCTTTCTTT
TRBV9,TRBD2,-,TRBJ2-4,CASSPPLAAKNIQYF,TGTGCCAGCAGCCCACCACTAGCGGCCAAAAACATTCAGTACTTC
TRBV11-1,TRBD1,few,TRBJ1-6,CASSRDAPTGGSPLHF,TGTGCCAGCAGCCGAGATGCCCCGACAGGGGGATCACCCCTCCACTTT
TRBV4-2,-,-,TRBJ2-5,CASSQGPGGGGTGETQYF,TGTGCCAGCAGCCAAGGCCCGGGGGGCGGGGGGACAGGGGAGACCCAGTACTTC
TRBV6-5,TRBD1,-,TRBJ1-4,CASHGAGGHEKLFF,TGTGCCAGCCATGGGGCAGGGGGTCATGAAAAACTGTTTTTT
TRBV5-1,-,-,TRBJ1-2,CASSLEQPSYGYTF,TGCGCCAGCAGCTTGGAACAGCCCTCCTATGGCTACACCTTC
TRBV6-5,-,-,TRBJ2-6,CASSYSGGAGANVLTF,TGTGCCAGCAGTTACTCAGGCGGCGCTGGGGCCAACGTCCTGACTTTC
TRBV28,TRBD2,once,TRBJ2-7,CASSESGGSSYEQYF,TGTGCCAGCAGCGAGAGCGGGGGTTCTTCCTACGAGCAGTACTTC
TRBV2,TRBD1,-,TRBJ2-3,CASRHPRDRGQSDTQYF,TGTGCCAGCAGACACCCCCGGGACAGGGGGCAATCAGATACGCAGTATTTT
TRBV2,-,-,TRBJ2-7,CASSEASSRPTSEQYF,TGTGCCAGCAGTGAAGCATCTTCTCGTCCTACTTCAGAGCAGTACTTC
TRBV27,TRBD2,-,TRBJ2-2,CASSLVASGSAGELFF,TGTGCCAGCAGTTTAGTGGCTAGCGGGAGCGCGGGGGAGCTGTTTTTT
TRBV28,-,-,TRBJ2-7,CASSSGGNPTYEQYF,TGTGCCAGCAGTAGTGGCGGCAACCCGACCTACGAGCAGTACTTC
TRBV4-3,-,few,TRBJ1-3,CASSPQTGSGNTIYF,TGCGCCAGCAGCCCCCAAACGGGGTCTGGAAACACCATATATTTT